The 30 T cell receptor beta chains listed next were all sequenced from one sample in a study of cytomegalovirus exposure and HLA in healthy donors. In the PCR, 60 Vbeta and 13 Jbeta primers were used. Only in-frame clones appear in the TCRdb table, and some are missing; sequencing was by immunoSEQ multiplex PCR. The sample has fewer than 200,000 clones, 82% seen once. The sequencing input was PBMCs. These receptors all stem from a male donor in good health and CMV-seronegative.

The rearrangement links TRBV11-2 to TRBJ1-1, with D unclear. This CDR3 is 15 amino acids long. Per germline, CDR1 SGHAT and CDR2 FQNNGV. Trimming took 5 bases from V and 0 from J, leaving 13 bases between them. The CDR3 spells CASSVEGIMNTEAFF. DNA of the CDR3: TGTGCCAGCAGCGTCGAGGGAATAATGAACACTGAAGCTTTCTTT.

The chain is built from TRBV6-6 and TRBJ1-1; 8 bases fit TRBD1. With 7 bases clipped from V and 1 base from J, the junction kept 11 bases outside the gene matches. CDR1 is MNHNY and CDR2 is SVGAGI in the germline V gene (reference sequence). The CDR3 loop spans 16 amino acids. CDR3 sequence (DNA): TGTGCCAGCACCCGTGCCCGACAGGGGCGGAACACTGAAGCTTTCTTT. Its protein product is CASTRARQGRNTEAFF.

The chain uses TRBV6-1 and TRBJ1-1; 7 bases are shared with TRBD1. This CDR3 region has 13 residues. Germline V gene sequence: CDR1 MNHNS, CDR2 SASEGT. V was clipped by 6 bases and J by 7 bases; unmatched bases: 8. The CDR3 DNA reads as TGTGCCAGCAGGGCAAGGGGGCCCGATGAAGCTTTCTTT. Translating gives CASRARGPDEAFF.

This chain links TRBV19 with TRBJ1-3, with 7 nucleotides matching TRBD1. The CDR3 length is 15 residues. Per the germline V gene, CDR1 is LNHDA and CDR2 is SQIVND (reference sequence). Trimming took 6 bases from V and 0 from J; bases not matched to a gene: 5. Written as DNA, the CDR3 is TGTGCCAGTAGCAACGGGGACAGCTCTGGAAACACCATATATTTT. It encodes CASSNGDSSGNTIYF.

The chain links TRBV7-6 to TRBJ2-5, with 9 bases identical to TRBD1. J lost 5 bases, V lost 1 base, and 8 bases had no gene match. The CDR3 contains 16 residues. Germline V gene data show CDR1 as SGHVS and CDR2 as FNYEAQ. The CDR3 spells CASSLGGTGLVETQYF. In DNA, the CDR3 is TGTGCCAGCAGCTTAGGGGGGACAGGGTTGGTCGAGACCCAGTACTTC.

The chain recombines TRBV9 with TRBJ2-1, with 10 nucleotides matching TRBD2. Germline loops: CDR1 SGDLS, CDR2 YYNGEE. The junction had 4 bases not matched to a gene; V was cut back by 0 bases and J by 4 bases. The CDR3 extends over 16 amino acids. In DNA form, the CDR3 reads TGTGCCAGCAGCGTAGACCTAGCGGGAGTGTACAATGAGCAGTTCTTC. It translates to CASSVDLAGVYNEQFF.

This clone has just a few counts. The chain has TRBV7-3 and TRBJ2-6; 7 bases map to TRBD2. V lost 5 bases, J lost 0 bases, and 19 bases stayed unmatched. The CDR3 totals 21 residues. CDR1 is SGHTA and CDR2 is FQGTGA in the germline V gene. CDR3 residues: CASSAGVGTGFRSSGANVLTF. CDR3 sequence (DNA): TGTGCCAGCAGCGCGGGGGTGGGGACCGGATTCAGAAGCTCTGGGGCCAACGTCCTGACTTTC. The complete variable domain, with remaining parts taken from reference TRBV7-3 and TRBJ2-6, reads GAGVSQTPSNKVTEKGKYVELRCDPISGHTALYWYRQSLGQGPEFLIYFQGTGAADDSGLPNDRFFAVRPEGSVSTLKIQRTERGDSAVYLCASSAGVGTGFRSSGANVLTFGAGSRLTVL.

The rearrangement links TRBV11-2 to TRBJ1-5; 7 bases are shared with TRBD1. Losses at the gene ends were 5 bases for V and 2 bases for J; bases not matched to a gene: 3. This CDR3 is 14 amino acids long. Per germline, CDR1 SGHAT and CDR2 FQNNGV. CDR3 sequence (DNA): TGTGCCAGCAGCCCCGACAGGGGCAATCAGCCCCAGCATTTT. This translates into CASSPDRGNQPQHF.

This chain joins TRBV5-6 and TRBJ1-2; tentative D call: TRBD1 (5 bases). The germline CDR1 and CDR2 sequences are SGHDT and YYEEEE. V shed 2 bases and J shed 8 bases, with 13 bases lying between them. CDR3 length: 13 amino acids. The CDR3 is CASSFHQGGGYTF. CDR3 DNA sequence: TGTGCCAGCAGCTTTCACCAGGGAGGAGGCTACACCTTC.

The rearrangement uses TRBV18 and TRBJ2-2; 8 bases are shared with TRBD1. The CDR3 loop spans 16 amino acids. From germline, CDR1 is KGHSH and CDR2 LQKENI. After removal of 2 bases from V and 7 bases from J, the junction contained 9 bases not matched to a gene. The CDR3 protein is CASSPSAGGAGGELFF. The CDR3 DNA follows: TGTGCCAGCTCACCATCGGCAGGGGGCGCCGGCGGGGAGCTGTTTTTT.

This rearrangement joins TRBV6-1 to TRBJ1-2; a possible D gene is TRBD1 (5 bases). Per germline, CDR1 MNHNS and CDR2 SASEGT. V lost 6 bases and J 5 bases, leaving 10 bases between the germline ends. The CDR3 is 12 amino acids. The CDR3 DNA follows: TGTGCCAGCAGGGACAAGGGGTATGGCTACACCTTC. This sequence encodes CASRDKGYGYTF.

This chain links TRBV23-1 with TRBJ1-3; a weak D match, TRBD1 (5 bases). TRBV23-1 is designated an ORF whose function remains uncertain. This CDR3 contains 15 residues. V gave up 3 bases and J gave up 3 bases, with 12 bases separating them. In DNA, the CDR3 is TGCGCCAGCAGTCAGCCCGACAGTGGTGGAAACACCATATATTTT. Its translation is CASSQPDSGGNTIYF.

The chain employs TRBV6-5 and TRBJ2-1; a weak D match, TRBD2 (6 bases). The V gene lost 6 bases and the J gene lost 4 bases, with 13 bases spanning the gap. This CDR3 has 14 amino acids. Germline V lookup: CDR1 MNHEY, CDR2 SVGAGI. CDR3 nucleotides: TGTGCCAGCAGCAGTAGCGGAATATACAATGAGCAGTTCTTC. Translation: CASSSSGIYNEQFF.

CDR3 residues: CASSLVGGIYNEQFF. The CDR3 bases are TGTGCCAGCAGCTTGGTGGGGGGGATATACAATGAGCAGTTCTTC. V and J are TRBV5-4 and TRBJ2-1, with 7 bases identical to TRBD2. The length of the CDR3 is 15 residues. The trim removed 0 bases at V and 4 bases at J, leaving 4 bases unmatched. Germline V gene sequence: CDR1 SGHNT, CDR2 YYREEE (reference sequence).

The chain joins TRBV6-4 to TRBJ1-5; perhaps TRBD1 as D (5 bases). Trimming removed 4 bases at V and 2 bases at J, with 12 bases between. The CDR3 loop spans 15 amino acids. From germline, CDR1 is MRHNA and CDR2 SNTAGT. CDR3 amino acids: CASSATASGNQPQHF. CDR3 coding DNA: TGTGCCAGCAGTGCGACAGCGTCGGGCAATCAGCCCCAGCATTTT.

The rearrangement links TRBV15 to TRBJ1-3; TRBD1 might be the D (5 bases). This CDR3 has 16 residues. V lost 3 bases and J 0 bases, leaving 12 bases between the germline ends. Per germline, CDR1 LNHNV and CDR2 YYDKDF (reference sequence). The CDR3 DNA is TGTGCCACCAGCAGGGACCGGGGGATCTCTGGAAACACCATATATTTT. Translating it yields CATSRDRGISGNTIYF.

This chain connects TRBV19 to TRBJ2-5, with TRBD2 matching 11 bases. The J call is doubtful: the DNA matches TRBJ2-7 better. Germline assignment: CDR1 LNHDA and CDR2 SQIVND (reference sequence). The CDR3 has 13 amino acids. The CDR3: CASTSGRPYEQYF. CDR3 nucleotide sequence: TGTGCCAGTACTAGCGGGAGGCCTTACGAGCAGTACTTC.

The chain links TRBV7-3 to TRBJ1-1; D may be TRBD1 (6 bases). Trimming removed 5 bases at V and 4 bases at J, with 14 bases between. Germline CDR1 and CDR2: SGHTA and FQGTGA. The CDR3 runs 14 residues. The CDR3 is CASSNTGLITEAFF. CDR3 DNA: TGTGCCAGCAGCAACACAGGGTTGATCACTGAAGCTTTCTTT.

The chain recombines TRBV19 with TRBJ2-6, with unresolved D. CDR1 and CDR2 (germline): LNHDA, SQIVND (reference sequence). Trimming took 5 bases from V and 2 from J, leaving 7 bases between them. There are 14 residues in the CDR3. The CDR3 region is CASSGQAGANVLTF. CDR3 bases: TGTGCCAGTAGTGGCCAGGCTGGGGCCAACGTCCTGACTTTC.

The chain employs TRBV7-6 and TRBJ1-6; weak D call: TRBD1 (6 bases). The CDR3 has 13 residues. The V end was cut by 8 bases, the J end by 7 bases, with 12 bases between. CDR1 and CDR2 from the germline V gene are SGHVS and FNYEAQ. CDR3 amino acids: CASGRGENSPLHF. In DNA form, the CDR3 reads TGTGCCAGCGGGAGGGGGGAGAATTCACCCCTCCACTTT. The variable domain in full, completed from reference TRBV7-6 and TRBJ1-6, reads GAGVSQSPRYKVTKRGQDVALRCDPISGHVSLYWYRQALGQGPEFLTYFNYEAQQDKSGLPNDRFSAERPEGSISTLTIQRTEQRDSAMYRCASGRGENSPLHFGNGTRLTVT.

The J gene is TRBJ2-5, the V gene TRBV10-3; the match to TRBD1 covers 10 bases. V shed 4 bases, J shed 7 bases, and the junction held 18 bases outside the gene matches. CDR1 and CDR2 from the germline V gene are ENHRY and SYGVKD. The CDR3 runs to 18 residues. CDR3: CAISGSMIGTGVQGTQYF. CDR3 in DNA: TGTGCCATCAGTGGGTCAATGATCGGGACAGGGGTGCAGGGGACCCAGTACTTC.

CDR3 nucleotide sequence: TGTGCCAGCAGCTTCCGGACAGGACCGCCCTTGGAGACCCAGTACTTC. Protein product: CASSFRTGPPLETQYF. The genes are TRBV11-3 and TRBJ2-5; TRBD1 agrees at 7 bases. Trimming cost V 3 bases and J 5 bases; bases outside gene matches: 12. Germline CDR1 reads SGHNT; CDR2 reads YENEEA. The CDR3 has 16 residues.

The V and J genes are TRBV7-3 and TRBJ1-2; 9 bases line up with TRBD1. V lost 2 bases and J lost 6; bases outside the gene matches: 4. CDR1 is SGHTA, CDR2 FQGTGA, per germline. The CDR3 runs 14 residues. For the CDR3, the DNA is TGTGCCAGCAGCTTAGGACAGGGGACAGATGGCTACACCTTC. Translating it yields CASSLGQGTDGYTF.

The J gene is TRBJ2-3, the V gene TRBV28; possibly TRBD2 for D (7 bases). This CDR3 is built from 14 residues. V was clipped by 4 bases and J by 6 bases, with 14 bases between them. The germline gives CDR1 MDHEN, CDR2 SYDVKM. CDR3 DNA sequence: TGTGCCAGCAGTTCACCAGGGAGGGGGGATACGCAGTATTTT. This encodes CASSSPGRGDTQYF. Looking up the rest from reference TRBV28 and TRBJ2-3 gives the full variable domain: DVKVTQSSRYLVKRTGEKVFLECVQDMDHENMFWYRQDPGLGLRLIYFSYDVKMKEKGDIPEGYSVSREKKERFSLILESASTNQTSMYLCASSSPGRGDTQYFGPGTRLTVL.

The V gene is TRBV7-2, the J gene TRBJ1-2; TRBD1 matches at 7 bases. Losses at the gene ends were 4 bases for V and 12 bases for J; bases not matched to a gene: 8. The CDR3 extends over 12 amino acids. Germline V gene sequence: CDR1 SGHTA, CDR2 FQGNSA. The CDR3, as DNA: TGTGCCAGCAGCTCCCGTAGACAGGGAAACACCTTC. Translated: CASSSRRQGNTF.

J is TRBJ2-5 and V is TRBV7-9; 15 bases match TRBD2. Germline CDR1 SEHNR, CDR2 FQNEAQ (reference sequence). With 11 bases clipped from V and 2 bases from J, the junction kept 9 bases outside the gene matches. The CDR3 runs 16 residues. In DNA, the CDR3 is TGTGCCGGGGGGACTAGCGGGGGGAGAGTTCAAGAGACCCAGTACTTC. Residues: CAGGTSGGRVQETQYF.

The CDR3 loop reads CATMRPSPFYNEQFF. The CDR3 bases are TGTGCCACCATGAGGCCTAGTCCCTTCTACAATGAGCAGTTCTTC. This sequence joins TRBV6-5 and TRBJ2-1; D remains ambiguous. This CDR3 is built from 15 residues. Germline values: CDR1 MNHEY, CDR2 SVGAGI. With 10 bases removed from V and 3 bases from J, the gap between germline ends came to 19 bases.

The J gene is TRBJ1-6, the V gene TRBV6-1; D is perhaps TRBD1 (5 bases). Germline-derived CDR1 and CDR2 are MNHNS and SASEGT. Trimming pared 0 bases from V and 10 bases from J, leaving 10 bases between. The CDR3 length is 14 residues. The CDR3: CASSEARVWSPLHF. The DNA for the CDR3 is TGTGCCAGCAGTGAAGCCAGGGTTTGGTCACCCCTCCACTTT.

The chain employs TRBV5-1 and TRBJ1-2; unclear D gene. The V and J ends lost 5 bases and 4 bases respectively, with 6 bases between them. Germline CDR1 SGHRS, CDR2 YFSETQ. The CDR3 runs to 11 residues. The chain's CDR3 is CASSPGYGYTF. The CDR3 DNA follows: TGCGCCAGCAGTCCGGGCTATGGCTACACCTTC.

The chain carries TRBV27 and TRBJ2-1, with a weak D call TRBD2 (6 bases). Per the germline V gene, CDR1 is MNHEY and CDR2 is SMNVEV (reference sequence). The CDR3 covers 16 residues. The V gene lost 6 bases and the J gene lost 7 bases, with 22 bases spanning the gap. The CDR3 region is CASRTLAGNRLNEQFF. CDR3 DNA sequence: TGTGCCAGCAGGACGCTGGCGGGAAATCGGCTAAATGAGCAGTTCTTC.